The entry that follows covers one T cell receptor beta chain sequence. The assay was immunoSEQ multiplex PCR, and TCRdb's table has in-frame clones only and misses some. Of some 70,000 clones in the sample, roughly 85% were seen once. The source of the sample is a study of blood T cell repertoires in COVID-19. Study-wide context: Acute and convalescent COVID-19 samples came from the United States, Italy and Spain. Nucleic acid was either cDNA or gDNA, and it came from T cells, B-cell-depleted T cells, or PBMCs.

There are 19 residues in the CDR3. After removal of 1 base from V and 8 bases from J, the junction contained 17 bases not matched to a gene. Looked up from germline, CDR1 is LGHNT and CDR2 is FRNRAP. The chain has TRBV12-5 and TRBJ2-1; 10 nucleotides agree with TRBD2. The sequencing input was peripheral blood. The source of this sequence is a woman aged 60-75 years with acute or convalescent COVID-19. The CDR3 loop is CASGLAPGSGRAFTDEQFF. CDR3 nucleotide sequence: TGTGCTAGTGGTTTGGCACCCGGAAGCGGGAGGGCCTTTACAGATGAGCAGTTCTTC. Variable domain in full (rest from reference TRBV12-5 and TRBJ2-1): DARVTQTPRHKVTEMGQEVTMRCQPILGHNTVFWYRQTMMQGLELLAYFRNRAPLDDSGMPKDRFSAEMPDATLATLKIQPSEPRDSAVYFCASGLAPGSGRAFTDEQFFGPGTRLTVL.